Included here is one T cell receptor (beta chain) sequence, with context. This clonotype was picked up many times. Its target antigen remains unknown. Base-call qualities are not available, and no considerably larger clone is one nucleotide away. This entry belongs to a study of human T cells and chemical hapten exposure (dated by TCRdb to the early 2020s). With regard to the full study: For sensitization, 2% DPC in acetone was applied to a roughly 2 cm by roughly 2 cm area of upper inner arm skin. Throughout the approximately 25-week study period, patients were also given weekly therapeutic DPC doses on the scalp. Patch tests used Finn chambers with 0.01% DPC on the upper back, scored after 6 days by International Contact Dermatitis Research Group standards. The patient cohort, mostly female, included alopecia areata with under or over 50% scalp involvement, alopecia totalis and alopecia universalis. The libraries were sequenced as a pool, and the TCR yield per sample differed mostly because of small variations in library volumes within the pool. In alopecia patients, the study followed how the peripheral blood TCR repertoire changed in vivo over primary and secondary sensitization to diphenylcyclopropenone (DPC), a hapten. Blood samples were taken from patients before sensitization (week 0) and at 2, 6 and about 24 weeks after DPC sensitization. Blood for TCR sequencing was provided by twenty-nine alopecia patients at one to four time points (pre-sensitization, 2, 6 and 24 weeks). Both TCR alpha and TCR beta chains were sequenced from each blood RNA sample. Paper-wide results and their limitations: The number of TCRs above 1 in 1000 frequency did not change with DPC sensitization; there was no evidence of global repertoire structure alterations. Repeated subsampling changed both the strength of the expansion versus patch-test correlation and the threshold at which the correlation became significant. Because all patients had alopecia, a presumed autoimmune disease, the immune response of the patients might differ from that of healthy individuals. Significantly more large CDR3 similarity clusters were formed by expanded TCRs than by pre-sensitization or healthy control sets, consistent with antigen-driven responses. Patch test score correlated positively with the number of PT1 expanded TCRs, reaching significance at thresholds 8, 16 and 32 but not at 4.

The CDR3, from cysteine to phenylalanine, totals 14 residues. Only the CDR3 region is kept as DNA, spanning 42 bases read in frame from base 1. Sequences SQVTM (CDR1) and ANQGSEA (CDR2) are obtained from the germline V gene. V is shortened by 4 bases, J by 7 bases, and the region joining them spans 17 bases. The intended sense of this specimen's time point label: patch test 1, 2 weeks after DPC sensitization. In light of the paper, this sample's treatment or condition label describes: therapeutic diphenylcyclopropenone sensitization with weekly scalp DPC. Unfractionated whole blood was collected in Tempus Blood RNA tubes, and total RNA was extracted from that blood. At every patch-test visit, the blood draw took place before the patch test was put on. To be eligible, patients had to be aged 18 to 70, diagnosed with alopecia and judged suitable for DPC therapy, while pregnant patients were excluded.

The library came from RACE. Sequencing used a NextSeq 500. During library preparation, unique molecular identifiers were attached to individual cDNA molecules so that TCRs could be counted in a quantitative, reproducible way. The original pipeline was this. A median of roughly 99,000 TCRs per sample was observed, with a range of about 20,000 to 700,000. The Decombinator software suite was used to annotate the V, J and CDR3 of the TCR reads. To make PS versus PT1 abundance plots, every sample was subsampled to the same number of TCRs (28,000). Expanded TCRs were defined as absent before sensitization and observed at least eight times at the 2-week time point. Through fastp at Q25 and MiXCR, TCRdb rebuilt clones from the public reads, retaining in-frame beta chains. Each entry is one CDR3 protein sequence, shown with its most common DNA and genes. The V and J calls shown here were made by TCRdb, not taken from the authors' results. This sample gives 35,000 or so distinct CDR3 sequences in total; more than 6% of them show up just once. Roughly a tenth of the sample lies in the top ten.

The V gene is TRBV29-1 and the J gene is TRBJ2-1; TRBD2 could be the D gene, as 7 bases match. This receptor was taken from a woman aged 25 to 39 with alopecia areata. Some clones in this sample may be carry-over from other donors' samples. The specimen was whole blood, collected in connection with sensitization to the hapten diphenylcyclopropenone (DPC). The CDR3 protein is CSVGAGGAGNEQFF. The nucleotide sequence reads TGCAGCGTTGGAGCTGGGGGGGCCGGGAATGAGCAGTTCTTC.